One and the same sample provided the 10 T cell receptor beta chains below, sequenced in a study of T cells in Graves' hyperthyroidism and ophthalmopathy. The source material, RNA transcripts, was used to amplify TCR beta CDR3 regions. HTBI primers were employed in a first-round RT-PCR of the TCR CDR3. TCRdb redid the calling of the multiplex PCR reads with MiXCR, one entry per CDR3 protein. The table lists hundreds of thousands of distinct CDR3 sequences, roughly 14% of them singletons. Sequencing was performed on blood. These receptors were obtained from a woman between 25 and 40 years old with Graves' hyperthyroidism.

This clonotype was seen only a few times. The V and J genes are TRBV20-1 and TRBJ2-7; 10 bases agree with TRBD2. Germline V gene data show CDR1 as DFQATT and CDR2 as SNEGSKA (reference sequence). The CDR3 runs 15 residues. V lost 3 bases, J lost 3 bases, and 8 bases stayed unmatched. As DNA, the CDR3 is TGCAGTGCTAGTCCCCCTAGCGGGAGAGGCTACGAGCAGTACTTC. Protein: CSASPPSGRGYEQYF.

This clonotype was seen many times. The V and J genes are TRBV30 and TRBJ2-2; 7 bases agree with TRBD1. The ends lost 0 bases at V and 2 bases at J; junction bases unmatched: 9. CDR3 length equals 17 residues. Per germline, CDR1 GTSNPN and CDR2 SVGIG (reference sequence). CDR3 in DNA: TGTGCCTGGAGTGTTGACAGGGTGGGGCGTAACACCGGGGAGCTGTTTTTT. Translating it yields CAWSVDRVGRNTGELFF.

This clonotype was observed many times. V is TRBV28 and J is TRBJ2-7, with D possibly TRBD1 on 6 matching bases. Germline V gene lookup returns CDR1 MDHEN and CDR2 SYDVKM. This CDR3 is built from 14 residues. V lost 6 bases and J 4 bases, leaving 16 bases between the germline ends. CDR3 nucleotides: TGTGCCAGCAGACCTACCGGGACAAGATACGAGCAGTACTTC. This encodes CASRPTGTRYEQYF. Complete variable domain (other parts from reference TRBV28 and TRBJ2-7): DVKVTQSSRYLVKRTGEKVFLECVQDMDHENMFWYRQDPGLGLRLIYFSYDVKMKEKGDIPEGYSVSREKKERFSLILESASTNQTSMYLCASRPTGTRYEQYFGPGTRLTVT.

This clonotype was detected only a few times. The chain joins TRBV30 to TRBJ2-5; possibly TRBD2 for D (5 bases). The CDR3 runs 13 residues. Germline V gene lookup returns CDR1 GTSNPN and CDR2 SVGIG (reference sequence). V was trimmed by 3 bases and J by 5 bases, leaving 13 bases between them. The CDR3 nucleotides read TGTGCCTGGAGAAATCTACGAGGGGAGACCCAGTACTTC. As protein: CAWRNLRGETQYF.

Many counts were recorded for this clonotype. This chain uses TRBV28 with TRBJ2-5; 9 bases are shared with TRBD2. Germline-derived CDR1 and CDR2 are MDHEN and SYDVKM. With V trimmed by 3 bases and J by 4 bases, 15 bases remained unmatched. The CDR3 covers 18 residues. CDR3 DNA: TGTGCCAGCAGTTTTCAGCGGGGGGAGTTCGGGAAGAGAGAGACCCAGTACTTC. Protein sequence: CASSFQRGEFGKRETQYF.

This clonotype was counted only a few times. V gene TRBV9 combines with J gene TRBJ2-3; the D is unclear. The V and J ends lost 5 bases and 1 base respectively, with 14 bases between them. The CDR3 is 15 residues long. Per germline, CDR1 SGDLS and CDR2 YYNGEE. The CDR3 nucleotides read TGTGCCAGCAGTGAAGCTCCGGGCCGCACAGATACGCAGTATTTT. Its protein product is CASSEAPGRTDTQYF.

The table lists this clonotype with many counts. This chain connects TRBV20-1 to TRBJ1-1, with D unresolved. Germline loops: CDR1 DFQATT, CDR2 SNEGSKA (reference sequence). The CDR3 has 15 residues. The V end was cut by 0 bases, the J end by 0 bases, with 11 bases between. CDR3 nucleotide sequence: TGCAGTGCTAGAGAGAAGGTTACGATGAACACTGAAGCTTTCTTT. The encoded protein is CSAREKVTMNTEAFF.

This clonotype was seen ten or more times. J is TRBJ2-2 and V is TRBV7-3; possible D gene TRBD1, 5 bases. The CDR3 runs to 14 residues. V lost 1 base, J lost 5 bases, and 8 bases lay in between. Germline loops: CDR1 SGHTA, CDR2 FQGTGA. In DNA, the CDR3 is TGTGCCAGCAGCTTAAGCAAGGGGACCGGGGAGCTGTTTTTT. It specifies CASSLSKGTGELFF.

This clonotype has only a few counts. The gene calls are TRBV19 and TRBJ2-3; D might be TRBD2 (5 bases). The CDR3 is 14 residues long. The germline CDR1 and CDR2 sequences are LNHDA and SQIVND (reference sequence). V was pared by 4 bases and J by 8 bases, with 16 bases between. The CDR3 DNA reads as TGTGCCAGTAGTACCAGTGGCAGCGGTGGTACGCAGTATTTT. Its translation is CASSTSGSGGTQYF.

Ten or more counts support this clonotype. The J gene is TRBJ2-5, the V gene TRBV7-3; D uncertain. This CDR3 spans 16 amino acids. Germline V lookup: CDR1 SGHTA, CDR2 FQGTGA. V lost 5 bases and J 6 bases, leaving 22 bases between the germline ends. CDR3 region: CASSPSPGRQPKTQYF. The CDR3 nucleotides read TGTGCCAGCAGCCCCTCTCCAGGACGCCAGCCCAAGACCCAGTACTTC.